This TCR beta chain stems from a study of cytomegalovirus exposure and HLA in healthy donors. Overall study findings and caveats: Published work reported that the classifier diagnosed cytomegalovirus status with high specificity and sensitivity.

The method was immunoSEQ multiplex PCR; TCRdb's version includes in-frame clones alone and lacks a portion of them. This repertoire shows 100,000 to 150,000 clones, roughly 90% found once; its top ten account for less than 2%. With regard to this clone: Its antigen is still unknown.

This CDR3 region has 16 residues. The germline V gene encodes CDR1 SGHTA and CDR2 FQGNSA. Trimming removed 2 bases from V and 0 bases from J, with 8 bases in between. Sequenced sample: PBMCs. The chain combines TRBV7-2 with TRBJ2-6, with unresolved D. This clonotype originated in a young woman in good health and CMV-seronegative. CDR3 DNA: TGTGCCAGCAGCTTAAACTCAATCTCTGGGGCCAACGTCCTGACTTTC. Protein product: CASSLNSISGANVLTF.